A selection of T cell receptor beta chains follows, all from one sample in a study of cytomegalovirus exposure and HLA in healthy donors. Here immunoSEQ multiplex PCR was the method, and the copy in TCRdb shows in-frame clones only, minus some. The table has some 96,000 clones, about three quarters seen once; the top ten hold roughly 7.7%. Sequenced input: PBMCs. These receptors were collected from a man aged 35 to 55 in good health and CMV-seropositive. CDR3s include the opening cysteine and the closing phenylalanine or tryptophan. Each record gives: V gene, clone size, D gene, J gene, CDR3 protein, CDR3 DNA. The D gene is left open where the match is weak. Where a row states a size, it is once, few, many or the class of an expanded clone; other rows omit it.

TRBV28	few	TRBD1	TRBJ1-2	CASSFRPGQGTYGYTF	TGTGCCAGCAGTTTTAGGCCAGGACAGGGCACCTATGGCTACACCTTC
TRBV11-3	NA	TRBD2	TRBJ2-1	CASSLRLAGANNEQFF	TGTGCCAGCAGCTTGCGACTAGCGGGCGCGAACAATGAGCAGTTCTTC
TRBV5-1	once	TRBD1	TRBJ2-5	CASSVVPGQQETQYF	TGCGCCAGCAGCGTTGTCCCGGGACAGCAAGAGACCCAGTACTTC
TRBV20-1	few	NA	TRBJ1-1	CSAPDRSEAFF	TGCAGTGCTCCCGACCGGAGCGAAGCTTTCTTT
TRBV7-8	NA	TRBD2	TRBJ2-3	CASIMSGESTDTQYF	TGTGCCAGCATTATGAGCGGGGAGAGCACAGATACGCAGTATTTT
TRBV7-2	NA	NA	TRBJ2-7	CASSPYGRDYEQYF	TGTGCCAGCAGCCCTTACGGACGGGACTACGAGCAGTACTTC
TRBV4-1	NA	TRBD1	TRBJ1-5	CASSRETGRSNQPQHF	TGCGCCAGCAGCCGAGAGACAGGGAGGAGCAATCAGCCCCAGCATTTT
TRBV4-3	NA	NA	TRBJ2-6	CASSPRDDYSGANVLTF	TGCGCCAGCAGCCCTCGCGATGATTACTCTGGGGCCAACGTCCTGACTTTC
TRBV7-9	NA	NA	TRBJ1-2	CASSLGELIGIYGYTF	TGTGCCAGCAGCTTAGGGGAGTTGATTGGGATCTATGGCTACACCTTC
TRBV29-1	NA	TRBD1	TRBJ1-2	CLFEGADYGYTF	TGCCTGTTTGAGGGGGCCGACTATGGCTACACCTTC
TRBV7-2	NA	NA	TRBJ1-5	CASSLAPGVNQPQHF	TGTGCCAGCAGCTTAGCGCCAGGGGTCAATCAGCCCCAGCATTTT
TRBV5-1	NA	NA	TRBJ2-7	CASSPRGAAPYEQYF	TGCGCCAGCAGCCCCCGTGGGGCCGCTCCGTACGAGCAGTACTTC
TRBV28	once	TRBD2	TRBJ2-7	CASSLGTSGYEQYF	TGTGCCAGCAGTTTAGGGACTAGCGGCTACGAGCAGTACTTC
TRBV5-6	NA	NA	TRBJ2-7	CASSFTGASDEQYF	TGTGCCAGCAGCTTCACTGGGGCCTCCGACGAGCAGTACTTC
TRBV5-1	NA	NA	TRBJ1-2	CASRDSGGYTF	TGCGCCAGTAGGGACTCCGGGGGCTACACCTTC
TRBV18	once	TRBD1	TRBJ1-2	CASSPGQVGGGYTF	TGTGCCAGCTCACCCGGACAGGTCGGAGGTGGCTACACCTTC
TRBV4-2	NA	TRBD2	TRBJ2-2	CASSQVGLDTGELFF	TGTGCCAGCAGCCAAGTGGGACTAGACACCGGGGAGCTGTTTTTT
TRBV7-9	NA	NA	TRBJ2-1	CASSEGGTYNEQFF	TGTGCCAGCAGCGAAGGGGGAACCTACAATGAGCAGTTCTTC
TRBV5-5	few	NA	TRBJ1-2	CASSPGGRQAGPSYGYTF	TGTGCCAGCAGCCCCGGAGGGAGGCAGGCGGGGCCTTCCTATGGCTACACCTTC
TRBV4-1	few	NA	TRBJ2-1	CASSQDGQRVYNEQFF	TGCGCCAGCAGCCAAGATGGCCAGCGGGTCTACAATGAGCAGTTCTTC
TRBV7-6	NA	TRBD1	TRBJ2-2	CASSLSQGGNTGELFF	TGTGCCAGCAGCTTATCACAGGGGGGGAACACCGGGGAGCTGTTTTTT
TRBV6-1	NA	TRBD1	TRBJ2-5	CASSDRGLKTQYF	TGTGCCAGCAGTGACAGGGGGTTAAAGACCCAGTACTTC
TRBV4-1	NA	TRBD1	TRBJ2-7	CASSHPGQGAGEQYF	TGCGCCAGCAGCCACCCGGGACAGGGGGCTGGCGAGCAGTACTTC
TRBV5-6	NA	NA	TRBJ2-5	CASSSRSWQQETQYF	TGTGCCAGCAGCTCTCGCTCGTGGCAGCAAGAGACCCAGTACTTC
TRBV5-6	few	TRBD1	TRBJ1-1	CASRRQGRGNTEAFF	TGTGCCAGCAGGCGACAGGGGCGTGGGAACACTGAAGCTTTCTTT
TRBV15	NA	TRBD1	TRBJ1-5	CATSRVQGAGQPQHF	TGTGCCACCAGCAGAGTCCAGGGGGCGGGGCAGCCCCAGCATTTT
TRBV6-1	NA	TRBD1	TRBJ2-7	CASSEANRGRGRPYEQYF	TGTGCCAGCAGTGAAGCGAACAGGGGCAGGGGGCGCCCCTACGAGCAGTACTTC
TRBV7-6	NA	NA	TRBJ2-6	CASSLGRSGANVLTF	TGTGCCAGCAGCTTAGGGAGATCTGGGGCCAACGTCCTGACTTTC
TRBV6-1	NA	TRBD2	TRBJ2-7	CASTTSGTFYEQYF	TGTGCCAGTACGACTAGCGGGACCTTCTACGAGCAGTACTTC
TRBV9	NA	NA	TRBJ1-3	CASSVGTPGSGNTIYF	TGTGCCAGCAGCGTAGGGACACCCGGCTCTGGAAACACCATATATTTT
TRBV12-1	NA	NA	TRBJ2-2	CASSSPRSSGGVTGELFF	TGTGCCAGCAGCTCCCCAAGATCTAGCGGTGGAGTTACCGGGGAGCTGTTTTTT
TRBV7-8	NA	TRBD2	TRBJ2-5	CASSPRNSGVETQYF	TGTGCCAGCAGCCCGAGGAATAGCGGGGTAGAGACCCAGTACTTC
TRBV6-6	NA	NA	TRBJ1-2	CASSYLVAGYTF	TGTGCCAGCAGTTATTTGGTGGCTGGCTACACCTTC
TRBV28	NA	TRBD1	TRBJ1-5	CASSKLDRALRGYQPQHF	TGTGCCAGCAGCAAACTCGACAGGGCACTTAGGGGCTATCAGCCCCAGCATTTT
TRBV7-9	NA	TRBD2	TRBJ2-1	CASSSGLAGSDYNEQFF	TGTGCCAGCAGCTCGGGACTAGCGGGGTCGGACTACAATGAGCAGTTCTTC
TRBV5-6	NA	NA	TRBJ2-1	CASSLDSGREQFF	TGTGCCAGCAGCTTGGATAGTGGTCGGGAGCAGTTCTTC
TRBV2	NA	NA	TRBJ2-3	CASSEVGDTDTQYF	TGTGCCAGCAGTGAAGTAGGGGACACAGATACGCAGTATTTT
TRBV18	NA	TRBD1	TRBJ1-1	CASSPEARGLAFF	TGTGCCAGCTCACCAGAGGCCAGGGGGCTGGCTTTCTTT
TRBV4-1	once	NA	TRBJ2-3	CASSHVIGGLADTQYF	TGCGCCAGCAGCCACGTGATAGGGGGTTTGGCAGATACGCAGTATTTT
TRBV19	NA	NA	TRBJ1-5	CASSGGGGQPQHF	TGTGCCAGTAGTGGAGGGGGGGGACAGCCCCAGCATTTT
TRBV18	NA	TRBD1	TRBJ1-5	CASSQQGVGQPQHF	TGTGCCAGCTCACAACAGGGGGTAGGCCAGCCCCAGCATTTT
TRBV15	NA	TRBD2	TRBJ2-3	CATSTRLASGRLTDTQYF	TGTGCCACCAGCACCCGTTTAGCTAGCGGGAGGCTCACAGATACGCAGTATTTT
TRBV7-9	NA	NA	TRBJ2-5	CASSPITGVQETQYF	TGTGCCAGCAGCCCAATTACAGGAGTCCAAGAGACCCAGTACTTC
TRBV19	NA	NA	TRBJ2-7	CASSMGATSSYEQYF	TGTGCCAGTAGTATGGGGGCTACAAGCTCCTACGAGCAGTACTTC
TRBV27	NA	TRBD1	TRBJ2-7	CASSPQTGWDEQYF	TGTGCCAGCAGTCCACAGACAGGGTGGGACGAGCAGTACTTC
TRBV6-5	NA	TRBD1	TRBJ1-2	CASSTGDRGLYGYTF	TGTGCCAGCAGTACCGGGGACAGGGGGCTGTATGGCTACACCTTC
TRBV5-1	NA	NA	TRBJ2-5	CASSLGVAEYQETQYF	TGCGCCAGCAGCTTGGGTGTAGCGGAGTACCAAGAGACCCAGTACTTC
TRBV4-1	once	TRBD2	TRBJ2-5	CASSLTTSDQETQYF	TGCGCCAGCAGCCTAACGACTAGCGACCAAGAGACCCAGTACTTC
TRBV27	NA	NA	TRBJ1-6	CASSFNRESPLHF	TGTGCCAGCAGTTTCAACAGGGAGTCACCCCTCCACTTT
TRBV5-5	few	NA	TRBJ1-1	CASSLGRGTEAFF	TGTGCCAGCAGCTTAGGCAGGGGCACTGAAGCTTTCTTT
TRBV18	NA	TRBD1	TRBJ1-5	CASSLTGGRDNQPQHF	TGTGCCAGCTCACTAACAGGGGGCAGGGACAATCAGCCCCAGCATTTT
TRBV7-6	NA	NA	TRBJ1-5	CASSRGGAEDQPQHF	TGTGCCAGCAGCCGGGGGGGGGCAGAGGATCAGCCCCAGCATTTT
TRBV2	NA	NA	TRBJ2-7	CASSEAGGLFRQYF	TGTGCCAGCAGTGAAGCGGGGGGGCTCTTTAGGCAGTACTTC